This TCR beta chain was obtained from a study of T cell responses to AZD1222 COVID-19 vaccine. Study results and limitations: The span of vaccine-associated CD4 TCRs extended across spike, with dominance at 160-218 and 743-854. Following two doses of AZD1222, Spike-specific TCR breadth and depth rose. Repertoire sampling happened only post peak T cell response. Females made up more of the donors, who were largely white British, and clonal diversity may have come out too low.

Germline V CDR1 and CDR2: LNHDA, SQIVND (reference sequence). CDR3 length: 13 residues. V was trimmed by 7 bases and J by 2 bases, leaving 11 bases between them. In regard to this clone: What it binds is not known.

Profiled with immunoSEQ multiplex PCR; TCRdb holds only in-frame clones, not every one. The profile shows 90,000 to 150,000 clones, about nine tenths of them singletons. The J gene is TRBJ1-2, the V gene TRBV19; possible D gene TRBD1, 6 bases. The sequencing used peripheral blood, collected on day 0 of AZD1222 vaccination. The TCR originated in an adult in good health. The CDR3 sequence: CASTPGQNYGYTF. Here the CDR3 DNA reads TGTGCCAGTACACCCGGACAGAACTATGGCTACACCTTC.